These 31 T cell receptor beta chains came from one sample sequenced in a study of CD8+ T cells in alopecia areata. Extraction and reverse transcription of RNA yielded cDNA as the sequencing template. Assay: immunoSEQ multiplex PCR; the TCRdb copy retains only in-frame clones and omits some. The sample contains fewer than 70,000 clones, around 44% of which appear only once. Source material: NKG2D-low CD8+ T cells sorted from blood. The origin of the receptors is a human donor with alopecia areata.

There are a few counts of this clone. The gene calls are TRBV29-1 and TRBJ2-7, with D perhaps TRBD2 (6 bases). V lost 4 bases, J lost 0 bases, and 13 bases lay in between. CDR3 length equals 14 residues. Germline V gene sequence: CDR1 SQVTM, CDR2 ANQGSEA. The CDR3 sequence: CSVAFGGSSYEQYF. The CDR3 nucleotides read TGCAGCGTTGCTTTCGGGGGAAGCTCCTACGAGCAGTACTTC.

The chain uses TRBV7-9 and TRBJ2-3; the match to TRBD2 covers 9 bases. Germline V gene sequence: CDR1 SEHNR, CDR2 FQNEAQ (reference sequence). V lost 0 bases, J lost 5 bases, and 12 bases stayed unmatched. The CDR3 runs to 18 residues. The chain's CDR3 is CASSLALPSGGTQDTQYF. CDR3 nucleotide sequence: TGTGCCAGCAGCTTAGCGCTTCCAAGCGGGGGGACCCAAGATACGCAGTATTTT.

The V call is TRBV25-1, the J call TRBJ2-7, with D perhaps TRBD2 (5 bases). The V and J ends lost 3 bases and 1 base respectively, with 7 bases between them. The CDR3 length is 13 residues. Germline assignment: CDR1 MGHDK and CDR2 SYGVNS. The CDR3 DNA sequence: TGTGCCAGCAGTGACACTAGTTCCTACGAGCAGTACTTC. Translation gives CASSDTSSYEQYF.

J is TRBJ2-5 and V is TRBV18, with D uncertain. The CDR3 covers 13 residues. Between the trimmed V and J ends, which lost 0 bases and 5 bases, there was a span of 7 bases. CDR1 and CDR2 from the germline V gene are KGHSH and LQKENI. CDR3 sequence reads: CASSPPGWETQYF. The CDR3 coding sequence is TGTGCCAGCTCACCACCCGGATGGGAGACCCAGTACTTC.

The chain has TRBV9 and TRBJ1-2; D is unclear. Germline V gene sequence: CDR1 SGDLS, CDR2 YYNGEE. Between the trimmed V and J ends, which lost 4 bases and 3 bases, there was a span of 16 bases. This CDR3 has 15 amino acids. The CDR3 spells CASSPEDEDDYGYTF. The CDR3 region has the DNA TGTGCCAGCAGCCCAGAGGACGAGGACGACTATGGCTACACCTTC.

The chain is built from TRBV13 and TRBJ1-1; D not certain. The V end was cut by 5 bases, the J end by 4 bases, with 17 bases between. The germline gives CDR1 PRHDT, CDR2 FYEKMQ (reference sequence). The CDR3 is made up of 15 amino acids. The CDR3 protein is CASSLQTSPGTEAFF. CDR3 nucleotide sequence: TGTGCCAGCAGCCTACAGACCTCCCCCGGCACTGAAGCTTTCTTT. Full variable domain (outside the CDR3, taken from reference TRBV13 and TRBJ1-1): AAGVIQSPRHLIKEKRETATLKCYPIPRHDTVYWYQQGPGQDPQFLISFYEKMQSDKGSIPDRFSAQQFSDYHSELNMSSLELGDSALYFCASSLQTSPGTEAFFGQGTRLTVV.

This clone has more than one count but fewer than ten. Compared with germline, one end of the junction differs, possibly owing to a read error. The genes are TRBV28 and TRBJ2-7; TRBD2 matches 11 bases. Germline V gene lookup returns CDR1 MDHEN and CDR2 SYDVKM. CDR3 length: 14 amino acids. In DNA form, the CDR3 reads TGTGCCAGCAGTTTTAGCGGGAGGGCCTATGAGCAGTACTTC. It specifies CASSFSGRAYEQYF.

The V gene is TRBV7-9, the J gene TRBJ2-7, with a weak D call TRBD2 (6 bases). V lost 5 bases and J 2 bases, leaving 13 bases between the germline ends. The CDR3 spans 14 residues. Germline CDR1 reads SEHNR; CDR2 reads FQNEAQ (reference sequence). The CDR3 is CASSPRGIPYEQYF. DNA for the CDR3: TGTGCCAGCAGCCCCCGCGGGATCCCCTACGAGCAGTACTTC. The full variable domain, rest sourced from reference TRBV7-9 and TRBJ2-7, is DTGVSQNPRHKITKRGQNVTFRCDPISEHNRLYWYRQTLGQGPEFLTYFQNEAQLEKSRLLSDRFSAERPKGSFSTLEIQRTEQGDSAMYLCASSPRGIPYEQYFGPGTRLTVT.

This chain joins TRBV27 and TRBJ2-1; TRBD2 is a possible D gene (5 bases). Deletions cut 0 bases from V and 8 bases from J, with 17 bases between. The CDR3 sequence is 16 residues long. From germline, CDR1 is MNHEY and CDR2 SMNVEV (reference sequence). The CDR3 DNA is TGTGCCAGCAGTTTATCCCCCCGGGATCGGTTGGATGAGCAGTTCTTC. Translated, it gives CASSLSPRDRLDEQFF.

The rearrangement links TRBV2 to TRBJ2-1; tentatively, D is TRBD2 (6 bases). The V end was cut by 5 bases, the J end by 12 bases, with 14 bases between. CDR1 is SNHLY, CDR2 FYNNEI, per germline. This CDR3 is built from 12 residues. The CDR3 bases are TGTGCCAGCAGTTGGGACTCACAGGCGCAGTTCTTC. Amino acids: CASSWDSQAQFF.

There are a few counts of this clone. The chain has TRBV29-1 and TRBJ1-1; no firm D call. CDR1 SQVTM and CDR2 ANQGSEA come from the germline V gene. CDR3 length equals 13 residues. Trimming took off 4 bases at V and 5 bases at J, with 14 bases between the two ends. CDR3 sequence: CSVGSTPGTEAFF. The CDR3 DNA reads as TGCAGCGTTGGTTCTACCCCGGGGACTGAAGCTTTCTTT.

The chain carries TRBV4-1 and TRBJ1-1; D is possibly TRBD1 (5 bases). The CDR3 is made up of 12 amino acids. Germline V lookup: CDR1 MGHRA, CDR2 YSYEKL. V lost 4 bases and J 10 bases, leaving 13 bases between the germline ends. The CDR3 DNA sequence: TGCGCCAGCAGCCCCACGGGGACGGGAGCTTTCTTT. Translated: CASSPTGTGAFF.

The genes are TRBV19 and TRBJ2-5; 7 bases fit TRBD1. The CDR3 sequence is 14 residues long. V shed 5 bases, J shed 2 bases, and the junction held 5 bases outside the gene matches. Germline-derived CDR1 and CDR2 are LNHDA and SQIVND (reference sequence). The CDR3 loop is CASSRQGGQETQYF. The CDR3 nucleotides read TGTGCCAGTAGTCGACAGGGTGGGCAAGAGACCCAGTACTTC.

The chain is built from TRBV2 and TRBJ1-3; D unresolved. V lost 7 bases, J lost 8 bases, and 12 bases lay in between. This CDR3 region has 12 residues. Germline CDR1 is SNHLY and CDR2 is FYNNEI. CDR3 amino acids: CASIIGLDTIYF. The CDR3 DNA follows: TGTGCCAGCATAATTGGTTTGGACACCATATATTTT.

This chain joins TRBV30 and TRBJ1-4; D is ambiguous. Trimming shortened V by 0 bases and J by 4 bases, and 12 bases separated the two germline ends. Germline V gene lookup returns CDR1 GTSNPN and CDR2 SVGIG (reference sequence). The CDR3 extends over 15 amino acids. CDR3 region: CAWSVRSSLNEKLFF. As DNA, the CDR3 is TGTGCCTGGAGTGTACGGTCTTCACTTAATGAAAAACTGTTTTTT.

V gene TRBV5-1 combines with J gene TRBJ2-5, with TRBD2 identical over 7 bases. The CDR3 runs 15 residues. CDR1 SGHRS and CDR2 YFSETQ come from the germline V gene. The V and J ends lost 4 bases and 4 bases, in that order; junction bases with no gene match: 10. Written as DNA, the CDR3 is TGCGCCAGCAGCCTGATACGGGAGGCAGGAGAGACCCAGTACTTC. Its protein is CASSLIREAGETQYF. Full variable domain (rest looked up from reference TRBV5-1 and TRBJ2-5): KAGVTQTPRYLIKTRGQQVTLSCSPISGHRSVSWYQQTPGQGLQFLFEYFSETQRNKGNFPGRFSGRQFSNSRSEMNVSTLELGDSALYLCASSLIREAGETQYFGPGTRLLVL.

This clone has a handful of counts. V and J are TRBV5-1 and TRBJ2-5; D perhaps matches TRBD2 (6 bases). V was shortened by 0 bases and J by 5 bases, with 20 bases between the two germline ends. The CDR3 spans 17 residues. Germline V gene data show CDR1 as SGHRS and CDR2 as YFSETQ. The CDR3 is CASSLDRLVGRGETQYF. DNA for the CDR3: TGCGCCAGCAGCTTGGATCGGCTAGTCGGGAGAGGGGAGACCCAGTACTTC. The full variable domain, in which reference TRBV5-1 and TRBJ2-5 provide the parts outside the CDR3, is KAGVTQTPRYLIKTRGQQVTLSCSPISGHRSVSWYQQTPGQGLQFLFEYFSETQRNKGNFPGRFSGRQFSNSRSEMNVSTLELGDSALYLCASSLDRLVGRGETQYFGPGTRLLVL.

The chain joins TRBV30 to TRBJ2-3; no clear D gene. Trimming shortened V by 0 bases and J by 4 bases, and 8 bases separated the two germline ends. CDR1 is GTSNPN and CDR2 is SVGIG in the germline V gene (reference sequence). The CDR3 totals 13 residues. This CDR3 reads CAWSVHAPDTQYF. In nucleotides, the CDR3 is TGTGCCTGGAGTGTACATGCGCCAGATACGCAGTATTTT.

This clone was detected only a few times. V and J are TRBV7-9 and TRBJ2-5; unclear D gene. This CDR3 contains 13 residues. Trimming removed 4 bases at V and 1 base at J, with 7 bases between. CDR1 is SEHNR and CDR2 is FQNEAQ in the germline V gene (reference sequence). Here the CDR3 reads CASSSAIQETQYF. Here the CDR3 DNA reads TGTGCCAGCAGCTCCGCGATCCAAGAGACCCAGTACTTC.

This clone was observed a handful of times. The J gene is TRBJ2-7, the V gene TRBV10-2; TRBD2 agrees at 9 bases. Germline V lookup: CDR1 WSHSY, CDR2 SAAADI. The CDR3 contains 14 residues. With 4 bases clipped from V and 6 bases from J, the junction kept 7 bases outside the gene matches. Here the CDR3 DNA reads TGCGCCAGCAGTGGGCTAGCGGGACCTGGCGAGCAGTACTTC. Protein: CASSGLAGPGEQYF.

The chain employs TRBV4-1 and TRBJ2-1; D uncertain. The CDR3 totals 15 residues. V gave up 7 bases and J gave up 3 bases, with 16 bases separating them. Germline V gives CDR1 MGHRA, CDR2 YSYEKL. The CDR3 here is CASTIGLSFYNEQFF. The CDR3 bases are TGCGCCAGCACCATAGGGTTGTCGTTCTACAATGAGCAGTTCTTC.

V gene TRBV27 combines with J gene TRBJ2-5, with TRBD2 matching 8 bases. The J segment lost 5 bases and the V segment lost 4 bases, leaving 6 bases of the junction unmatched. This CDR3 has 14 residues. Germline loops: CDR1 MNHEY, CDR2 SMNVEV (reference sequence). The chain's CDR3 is CASSSSGRFETQYF. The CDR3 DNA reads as TGTGCCAGCAGTTCCAGCGGGAGATTTGAGACCCAGTACTTC.

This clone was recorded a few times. For the CDR3, the DNA is TGTGCCAGCAGTTTAACCCCCGGGACAGGGAAGAGCATTCAGTACTTC. Translating gives CASSLTPGTGKSIQYF. This sequence joins TRBV28 and TRBJ2-4; 9 bases fit TRBD1. J was trimmed by 9 bases and V by 2 bases; bases with no gene match: 11. This CDR3 comprises 16 residues. Germline V CDR1 and CDR2: MDHEN, SYDVKM.

CDR3 sequence (DNA): TGCGCCAGCAGCTCGACAGGGACTGGGGAGACCCAGTACTTC. This codes for CASSSTGTGETQYF. The chain recombines TRBV4-3 with TRBJ2-5; possible D gene TRBD1, 7 bases. The CDR3 covers 14 residues. V was trimmed by 5 bases and J by 5 bases, leaving 15 bases between them. The germline V gene has CDR1 LGHNA and CDR2 YSLEER.

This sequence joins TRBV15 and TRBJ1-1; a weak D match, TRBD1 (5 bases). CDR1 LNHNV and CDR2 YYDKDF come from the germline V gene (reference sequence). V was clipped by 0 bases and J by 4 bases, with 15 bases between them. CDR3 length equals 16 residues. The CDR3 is CATSRDPGGSGTEAFF. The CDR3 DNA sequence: TGTGCCACCAGCAGAGACCCCGGGGGTAGTGGCACTGAAGCTTTCTTT.

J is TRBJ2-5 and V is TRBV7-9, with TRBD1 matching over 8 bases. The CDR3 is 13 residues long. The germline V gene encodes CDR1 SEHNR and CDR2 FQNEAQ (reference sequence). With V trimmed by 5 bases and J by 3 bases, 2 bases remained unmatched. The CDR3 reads CASSKQGEETQYF. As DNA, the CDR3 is TGTGCCAGCAGCAAACAGGGGGAAGAGACCCAGTACTTC.

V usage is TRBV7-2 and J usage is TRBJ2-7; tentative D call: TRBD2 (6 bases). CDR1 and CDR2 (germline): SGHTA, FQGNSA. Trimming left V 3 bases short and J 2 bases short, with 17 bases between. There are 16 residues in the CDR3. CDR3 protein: CASSFDSGTPPYEQYF. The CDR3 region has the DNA TGTGCCAGCAGCTTCGATAGCGGTACACCCCCCTACGAGCAGTACTTC.

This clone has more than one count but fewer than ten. CDR3 loop: CSVEGRRDEQYF. Written as DNA, the CDR3 is TGCAGCGTTGAGGGACGGCGTGACGAGCAGTACTTC. The chain carries TRBV29-1 and TRBJ2-7, with D perhaps given as TRBD1 or TRBD2 (5 bases each). Germline V gene sequence: CDR1 SQVTM, CDR2 ANQGSEA. V lost 3 bases and J 5 bases, leaving 11 bases between the germline ends. The CDR3 is 12 amino acids.

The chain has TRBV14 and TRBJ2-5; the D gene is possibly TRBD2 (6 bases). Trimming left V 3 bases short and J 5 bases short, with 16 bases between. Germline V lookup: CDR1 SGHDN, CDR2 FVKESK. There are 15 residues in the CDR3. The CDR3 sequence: CASSQRTGAWETQYF. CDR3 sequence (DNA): TGTGCCAGCAGCCAGAGAACGGGAGCTTGGGAGACCCAGTACTTC.

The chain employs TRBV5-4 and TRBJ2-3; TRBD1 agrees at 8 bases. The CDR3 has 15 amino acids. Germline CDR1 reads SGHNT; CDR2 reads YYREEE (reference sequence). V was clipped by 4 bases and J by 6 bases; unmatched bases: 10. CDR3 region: CASSAVTGAPDTQYF. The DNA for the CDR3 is TGTGCCAGCAGCGCGGTGACAGGGGCACCCGATACGCAGTATTTT.

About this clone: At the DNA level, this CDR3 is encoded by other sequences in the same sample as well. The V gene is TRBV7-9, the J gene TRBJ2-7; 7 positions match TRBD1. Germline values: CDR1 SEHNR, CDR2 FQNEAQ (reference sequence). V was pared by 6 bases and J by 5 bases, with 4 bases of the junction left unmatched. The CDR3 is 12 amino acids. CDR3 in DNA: TGTGCCAGCAGTCCTACAGGGGACGAGCAGTACTTC. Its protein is CASSPTGDEQYF.